This T cell receptor (beta chain) stems from a study of beta chain features in type 1 diabetes. Findings of the study overall: Sampled from patients, naive, central memory and Treg TCRB repertoires appeared more similar than those sampled from healthy donors.

Turning to this clone: No antigen is known for it.

Expressed TCRB transcripts got sequenced, as all isolated RNA was reverse transcribed. Sequencing was performed with immunoSEQ multiplex PCR; in TCRdb, only in-frame clones are kept and a portion is missing. The sample holds hundreds of thousands of clones, 30% seen once. CD45RO/CCR7/CD25/CD127/CD95/CD27 staining was used to isolate CD4+ naive, central memory, regulatory and stem cell-like memory cells by sorting. The V segment lost 4 bases and the J segment 8 bases; nucleotides outside the gene matches: 11. This CDR3 is built from 14 residues. CDR1 MGHDK and CDR2 SYGVNS come from the germline V gene.

This sequence originates from a man younger than 35 in good health. The specimen sequenced was naive CD4+ T cells from blood. V gene TRBV25-1 combines with J gene TRBJ2-7; 7 bases agree with TRBD2. The CDR3 is CASSAPSGTVQQYF. In DNA form, the CDR3 reads TGTGCCAGCAGTGCCCCCAGCGGGACCGTGCAGCAGTACTTC.